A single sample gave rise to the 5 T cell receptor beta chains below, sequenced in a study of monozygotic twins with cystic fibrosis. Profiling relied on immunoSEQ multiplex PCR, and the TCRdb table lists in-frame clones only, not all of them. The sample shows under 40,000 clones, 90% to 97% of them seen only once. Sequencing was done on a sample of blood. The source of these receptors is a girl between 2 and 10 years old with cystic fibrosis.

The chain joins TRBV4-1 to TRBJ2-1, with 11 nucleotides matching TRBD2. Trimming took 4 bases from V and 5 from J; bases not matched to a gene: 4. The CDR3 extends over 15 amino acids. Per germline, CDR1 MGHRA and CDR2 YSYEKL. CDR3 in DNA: TGCGCCAGCAGCCGCGGGACTAGCGGAAACAATGAGCAGTTCTTC. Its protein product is CASSRGTSGNNEQFF.

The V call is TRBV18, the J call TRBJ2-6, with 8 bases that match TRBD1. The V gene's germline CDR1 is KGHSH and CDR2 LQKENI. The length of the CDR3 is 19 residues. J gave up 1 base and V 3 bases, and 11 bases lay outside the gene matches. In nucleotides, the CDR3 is TGTGCCAGCTCACCGAGGCGGGACAGGTCACTATCTGGGGCCAACGTCCTGACTTTC. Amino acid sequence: CASSPRRDRSLSGANVLTF.

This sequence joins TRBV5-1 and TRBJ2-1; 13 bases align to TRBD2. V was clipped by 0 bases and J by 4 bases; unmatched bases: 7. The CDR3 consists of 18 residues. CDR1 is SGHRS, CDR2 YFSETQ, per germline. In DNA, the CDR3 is TGCGCCAGCAGCTTGGTTTCTTTGGGACTAGCGGGGTACAATGAGCAGTTCTTC. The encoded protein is CASSLVSLGLAGYNEQFF.

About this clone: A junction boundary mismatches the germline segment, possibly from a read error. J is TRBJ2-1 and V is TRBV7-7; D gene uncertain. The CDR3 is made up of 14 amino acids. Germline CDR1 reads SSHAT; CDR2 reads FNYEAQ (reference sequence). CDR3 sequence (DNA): TGTGCTAGCAGCCCGGACGGATACTACAATGAGCAGTTCTTC. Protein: CASSPDGYYNEQFF.

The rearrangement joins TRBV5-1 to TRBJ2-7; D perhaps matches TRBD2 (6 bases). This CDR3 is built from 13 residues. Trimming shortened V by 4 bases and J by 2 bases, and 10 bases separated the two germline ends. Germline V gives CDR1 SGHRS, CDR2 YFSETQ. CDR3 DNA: TGCGCCAGCAGCGGCGGGGTCACCTACGAGCAGTACTTC. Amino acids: CASSGGVTYEQYF. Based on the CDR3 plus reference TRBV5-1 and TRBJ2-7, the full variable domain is KAGVTQTPRYLIKTRGQQVTLSCSPISGHRSVSWYQQTPGQGLQFLFEYFSETQRNKGNFPGRFSGRQFSNSRSEMNVSTLELGDSALYLCASSGGVTYEQYFGPGTRLTVT.